This paragraph covers one TCR beta chain sequence. This sample was included in a study of blood T cell repertoires in COVID-19. Clones were sequenced by immunoSEQ multiplex PCR, and TCRdb holds only the in-frame ones, with some missing. The sample lists hundreds of thousands of clones, around four fifths occurring once. The CDR3 contains 16 residues. Germline CDR1 MNHNS, CDR2 SASEGT. Trimming removed 1 base from V and 1 base from J, with 13 bases in between. The clonotype comes from a woman in her 70s with acute or convalescent COVID-19. Sequencing was performed on peripheral blood. The rearrangement uses TRBV6-1 and TRBJ1-1; D perhaps matches TRBD1 (6 bases). CDR3 sequence (DNA): TGTGCCAGCAGTGAAGGATACAGGGAGACGAACACTGAAGCTTTCTTT. Translating it yields CASSEGYRETNTEAFF.